These 22 T cell receptor beta chains were all obtained from the same sample, sequenced in a study of shared clonotypes between healthy human individuals (dated by TCRdb to 2018 to 2020). CD8 naive samples consisted of CD45RO-negative cells that were positively selected for CCR7, yielding a CD45RA+CCR7+ population without TemRA cells. The library was obtained by the immunoSEQ multiplex PCR assay. In TCRdb, the immuneACCESS table is reduced to in-frame sequences with V and J assigned. These tables do not hold every clone; where another copy was compared, an unresolved V gene accounts for under half, and the others remain unexplained. The sample yields about 600,000 clones; roughly 98% were counted once. The ten top clones hold 0.3% of the sample. Source material: naive CD8+ T cells sorted from blood. The cell subset or site label here, explained by the study, means: CD45RA+CCR7+. Receptors originate from a man aged 25-45 years in good health.

The chain links TRBV5-8 to TRBJ2-3; D is ambiguous. V was shortened by 1 base and J by 4 bases, with 16 bases between the two germline ends. Germline values: CDR1 SGHTS, CDR2 YDEGEE. This CDR3 comprises 16 residues. CDR3 sequence (DNA): TGTGCCAGCAGCTTGCTTGATTGGGAAGGGTCAGATACGCAGTATTTT. Translated: CASSLLDWEGSDTQYF.

In the case of this clone: Other DNA variants within this sample encode the same CDR3. The chain employs TRBV7-9 and TRBJ1-4, with unresolved D. CDR1 and CDR2 from the germline V gene are SEHNR and FQNEAQ (reference sequence). This CDR3 is 13 amino acids long. V was cut by 1 base and J by 4 bases, with 4 bases left in between. DNA of the CDR3: TGTGCCAGCAGCTTAGTGGGTAATGAAAAACTGTTTTTT. Protein: CASSLVGNEKLFF.

The chain links TRBV7-6 to TRBJ2-1; D assignment may be TRBD1 or TRBD2 (5 bases each). Trimming removed 5 bases at V and 8 bases at J, with 25 bases between. The CDR3 has 17 amino acids. The germline V gene encodes CDR1 SGHVS and CDR2 FNYEAQ. CDR3 protein: CASSLSSGTLIVDEQFF. In nucleotides, the CDR3 is TGTGCCAGCAGCCTCTCCTCCGGGACCCTCATCGTCGATGAGCAGTTCTTC.

V usage is TRBV6-1 and J usage is TRBJ2-7; tentatively, D is TRBD2 (6 bases). Germline CDR1 MNHNS, CDR2 SASEGT. The CDR3 length is 14 residues. V was cut by 4 bases and J by 4 bases, with 14 bases left in between. CDR3 nucleotide sequence: TGTGCCAGCAGTGGGAGGGGTTGGCCTTACGAGCAGTACTTC. Protein product: CASSGRGWPYEQYF.

A note on this clone: Within the sample, other DNA sequences also encode this same CDR3. The chain links TRBV28 to TRBJ1-2; D not resolved. From germline, CDR1 is MDHEN and CDR2 SYDVKM. This CDR3 spans 11 amino acids. The V and J ends lost 4 bases and 2 bases respectively, with 2 bases between them. CDR3 in amino acids: CASSSNYGYTF. CDR3 nucleotides: TGTGCCAGCAGTTCAAACTATGGCTACACCTTC.

The chain couples TRBV6-5 to TRBJ2-7; 11 bases map to TRBD1. Germline loops: CDR1 MNHEY, CDR2 SVGAGI. The CDR3 sequence is 15 residues long. With V trimmed by 4 bases and J by 3 bases, 5 bases remained unmatched. CDR3: CASSLYGTGGYEQYF. CDR3 bases: TGTGCCAGCAGTTTATACGGGACAGGGGGCTACGAGCAGTACTTC.

CDR3 nucleotide sequence: TGTGCCGGGAGGGGACCCGACTCTGGAAACACCATATATTTT. It encodes CAGRGPDSGNTIYF. The chain has TRBV7-9 and TRBJ1-3; D is perhaps TRBD1 (5 bases). This CDR3 comprises 14 residues. Per the germline V gene, CDR1 is SEHNR and CDR2 is FQNEAQ (reference sequence). The ends were cut back, 11 bases at V and 0 bases at J, with 14 bases in the middle. The variable domain in full, with the rest retrieved from reference TRBV7-9 and TRBJ1-3, is DTGVSQNPRHKITKRGQNVTFRCDPISEHNRLYWYRQTLGQGPEFLTYFQNEAQLEKSRLLSDRFSAERPKGSFSTLEIQRTEQGDSAMYLCAGRGPDSGNTIYFGEGSWLTVV.

The chain couples TRBV6-5 to TRBJ2-6; no firm D call. The CDR3 has 15 amino acids. Trimming took 2 bases from V and 2 from J, leaving 7 bases between them. CDR1 MNHEY and CDR2 SVGAGI come from the germline V gene. The CDR3, as DNA: TGTGCCAGCAGTTACCTAGGTACTGGGGCCAACGTCCTGACTTTC. As protein: CASSYLGTGANVLTF.

The gene calls are TRBV4-1 and TRBJ2-7; tentative D call: TRBD1 (5 bases). Germline CDR1 reads MGHRA; CDR2 reads YSYEKL. V was shortened by 4 bases and J by 2 bases, with 15 bases between the two germline ends. CDR3 length: 15 amino acids. Here the CDR3 reads CASSRSVTDPYEQYF. CDR3 nucleotides: TGCGCCAGCAGCCGGAGTGTGACAGATCCCTACGAGCAGTACTTC.

This rearrangement joins TRBV18 to TRBJ2-1, with D possibly TRBD2 on 7 matching bases. Germline CDR1 and CDR2: KGHSH and LQKENI. The CDR3 is 15 amino acids. V dropped 5 bases and J dropped 2 bases, with 13 bases sitting between them. Here the CDR3 reads CASSGGGRTYNEQFF. The CDR3 DNA follows: TGTGCCAGCTCAGGGGGCGGGAGAACCTACAATGAGCAGTTCTTC.

The V and J genes are TRBV5-6 and TRBJ1-2; TRBD1 agrees at 7 bases. V dropped 5 bases and J dropped 5; count of bases not matched to a gene: 15. Germline V gene lookup returns CDR1 SGHDT and CDR2 YYEEEE. The CDR3 is 16 amino acids. The CDR3 DNA sequence: TGTGCCAGCAGACGCCAAGGAGGGGGCTGGTCGTATGGCTACACCTTC. Amino acids: CASRRQGGGWSYGYTF.

In this sample, this clone turned up once. This chain joins TRBV7-9 and TRBJ2-7; D is ambiguous. CDR3 length: 12 amino acids. In germline, CDR1 is SEHNR, CDR2 FQNEAQ (reference sequence). Trimming took off 6 bases at V and 1 base at J, with 7 bases between the two ends. The CDR3 region has the DNA TGTGCCAGCAGTGACATTTCCTACGAGCAGTACTTC. It yields the protein CASSDISYEQYF. The full variable domain, in which reference TRBV7-9 and TRBJ2-7 provide the parts outside the CDR3, is DTGVSQNPRHKITKRGQNVTFRCDPISEHNRLYWYRQTLGQGPEFLTYFQNEAQLEKSRLLSDRFSAERPKGSFSTLEIQRTEQGDSAMYLCASSDISYEQYFGPGTRLTVT.

The V call is TRBV27, the J call TRBJ2-1; 11 positions agree with TRBD2. The CDR3 is 17 amino acids. CDR1 is MNHEY and CDR2 is SMNVEV in the germline V gene (reference sequence). V dropped 3 bases and J dropped 8; count of bases not matched to a gene: 12. The DNA for the CDR3 is TGTGCCAGCAGTTTCGGACTAGCGGGTGATGGTTGGGATGAGCAGTTCTTC. Translating it yields CASSFGLAGDGWDEQFF.

This chain uses TRBV4-3 with TRBJ2-1; TRBD1 aligns across 8 bases. CDR1 and CDR2 (germline): LGHNA, YSLEER. Trimming removed 0 bases from V and 7 bases from J; junction bases left unmatched: 17. This CDR3 region has 19 residues. DNA for the CDR3: TGCGCCAGCAGCCAAGATACTGAAGTTTGGGCAGGGGGCACGAATGAGCAGTTCTTC. Residues: CASSQDTEVWAGGTNEQFF.

The CDR3 reads CASSEAGAYEQYF. CDR3 sequence (DNA): TGCGCCAGCAGTGAGGCCGGGGCCTACGAGCAGTACTTC. The chain couples TRBV10-1 to TRBJ2-7, with D possibly being TRBD2 (5 bases). V gave up 2 bases and J gave up 2 bases, with 7 bases separating them. There are 13 residues in the CDR3. CDR1 WNHNN and CDR2 SYGVQD come from the germline V gene (reference sequence).

In its sample, this clone was seen a few times. The rearrangement uses TRBV29-1 and TRBJ2-5, with TRBD1 as a possible D gene (5 bases). The V gene's germline CDR1 is SQVTM and CDR2 ANQGSEA. Trimming stripped 4 bases from V and 5 bases from J, with 14 bases between. The CDR3 length is 13 residues. As DNA, the CDR3 is TGCAGCGTTGTGTACCAGGGTGTGGAGACCCAGTACTTC. Residues: CSVVYQGVETQYF.

The chain joins TRBV5-1 to TRBJ2-7, with D perhaps matching TRBD1 or TRBD2 (6 bases each). V was trimmed by 1 base and J by 1 base, leaving 21 bases between them. Germline values: CDR1 SGHRS, CDR2 YFSETQ. This CDR3 contains 18 residues. The CDR3 DNA reads as TGCGCCAGCAGCTTGTTGCCGGGGGCGGGCGGGATATCCTACGAGCAGTACTTC. This codes for CASSLLPGAGGISYEQYF. Using reference TRBV5-1 and TRBJ2-7 for the parts outside the CDR3, the full variable domain is KAGVTQTPRYLIKTRGQQVTLSCSPISGHRSVSWYQQTPGQGLQFLFEYFSETQRNKGNFPGRFSGRQFSNSRSEMNVSTLELGDSALYLCASSLLPGAGGISYEQYFGPGTRLTVT.

The V gene is TRBV6-5, the J gene TRBJ2-3; D gene ambiguous. Looked up from germline, CDR1 is MNHEY and CDR2 is SVGAGI. CDR3 length: 15 residues. V was pared by 0 bases and J by 6 bases, with 13 bases between. CDR3 coding DNA: TGTGCCAGCAGTTACTCCGCCTCGCCCGGGGATACGCAGTATTTT. It translates to CASSYSASPGDTQYF.

The V and J genes are TRBV9 and TRBJ2-2; D gene ambiguous. CDR1 is SGDLS and CDR2 is YYNGEE in the germline V gene. V lost 2 bases and J 2 bases, leaving 16 bases between the germline ends. The CDR3 is made up of 17 amino acids. The CDR3 sequence is CASSVISDFTNTGELFF. CDR3 DNA sequence: TGTGCCAGCAGCGTTATCAGCGACTTCACCAACACCGGGGAGCTGTTTTTT.

CDR3 region: CASSLKRGAGEQYF. The CDR3 bases are TGTGCCAGCAGCTTAAAGCGAGGGGCGGGTGAGCAGTACTTC. The V and J genes are TRBV7-9 and TRBJ2-7; D may correspond to TRBD1 or TRBD2 (5 bases each). Germline V gene lookup returns CDR1 SEHNR and CDR2 FQNEAQ (reference sequence). The CDR3 has 14 amino acids. V was clipped by 2 bases and J by 7 bases, with 15 bases between them. Variable domain in full (rest from reference TRBV7-9 and TRBJ2-7): DTGVSQNPRHKITKRGQNVTFRCDPISEHNRLYWYRQTLGQGPEFLTYFQNEAQLEKSRLLSDRFSAERPKGSFSTLEIQRTEQGDSAMYLCASSLKRGAGEQYFGPGTRLTVT.

The gene calls are TRBV7-6 and TRBJ2-2; D remains ambiguous. Trimming cost V 0 bases and J 5 bases, with 7 bases left between them. The CDR3 loop spans 14 amino acids. Germline loops: CDR1 SGHVS, CDR2 FNYEAQ. CDR3 sequence: CASSLAMRTGELFF. DNA for the CDR3: TGTGCCAGCAGCTTAGCAATGCGGACCGGGGAGCTGTTTTTT.

The chain carries TRBV5-8 and TRBJ1-5; D not resolved. Germline V CDR1 and CDR2: SGHTS, YDEGEE. Trimming cost V 7 bases and J 5 bases, with 4 bases left between them. The CDR3 loop spans 10 amino acids. The CDR3 DNA reads TGTGCCAGCCAATATCAGCCCCAGCATTTT. This codes for CASQYQPQHF.